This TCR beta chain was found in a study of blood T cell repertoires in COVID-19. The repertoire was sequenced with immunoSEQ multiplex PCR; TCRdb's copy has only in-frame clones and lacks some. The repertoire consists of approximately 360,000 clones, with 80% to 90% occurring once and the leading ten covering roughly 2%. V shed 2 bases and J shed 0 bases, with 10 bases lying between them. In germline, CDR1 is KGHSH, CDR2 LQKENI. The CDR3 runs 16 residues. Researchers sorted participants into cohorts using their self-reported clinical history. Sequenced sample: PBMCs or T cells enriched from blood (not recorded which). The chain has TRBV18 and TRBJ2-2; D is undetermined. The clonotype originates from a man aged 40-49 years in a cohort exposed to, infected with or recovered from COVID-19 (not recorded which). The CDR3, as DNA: TGTGCCAGCTCACCAACGACTTCCGCGAACACCGGGGAGCTGTTTTTT. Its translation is CASSPTTSANTGELFF.